The rows below give T cell receptor beta chains drawn from one sample of a study of response to subunit inactivated influenza vaccine. TCRdb itself ran the RT-PCR reads through MiXCR, one entry per CDR3 protein. Altogether 550,000 to 600,000 distinct CDR3 sequences are present, approximately 12% being singletons, with the ten largest covering around 9.6%. The sample consisted of PBMCs from blood, taken on the day of vaccination. The receptors here all came from a man over 45 who received an inactivated influenza vaccine. CDR3s include the opening cysteine and the closing phenylalanine or tryptophan. D genes are given only for firm matches. Some rows have no size entry. The others give once, few or many, or a class for an expanded clone.

CASSKRHRLADTQYF	TGTGCCAGCAGCAAAAGGCACAGGTTGGCAGATACGCAGTATTTT	TRBV21-1	few	.	TRBJ2-3
CASSFRTPGDETQYF	TGTGCCAGCAGTTTTAGGACCCCAGGAGACGAGACCCAGTACTTC	TRBV12-3/TRBV12-4	many	.	TRBJ2-5
CASSPYQGQATQYF	TGCGCCAGCAGCCCCTACCAGGGGCAAGCGACCCAGTACTTC	TRBV5-1	.	.	TRBJ2-5
CASSSTRGPSYEQYF	TGTGCCAGCAGCTCTACCCGCGGTCCCTCCTACGAGCAGTACTTC	TRBV7-2	.	.	TRBJ2-7
CASSQEVRQPQHF	TGTGCCAGCAGCCAAGAAGTGCGTCAGCCCCAGCATTTT	TRBV3-1	.	.	TRBJ1-5
CASSPGLAGVLGETQYF	TGCGCCAGCAGCCCGGGACTAGCGGGGGTCCTCGGGGAGACCCAGTACTTC	TRBV4-3	few	TRBD2	TRBJ2-5
CASNTRAETQYF	TGTGCTAGCAACACCAGGGCAGAGACCCAGTACTTC	TRBV7-7	.	.	TRBJ2-5
CASCPDRHNEQFF	TGTGCCAGCTGCCCGGACAGACACAATGAGCAGTTCTTC	TRBV12-3/TRBV12-4	many	.	TRBJ2-1
CASSLSIGRGRETQYF	TGTGCCAGCAGCTTGTCGATCGGGAGGGGACGAGAGACCCAGTACTTC	TRBV7-2	.	TRBD2	TRBJ2-5
CASSLGGGQGETQYF	TGTGCCAGCAGCTTAGGAGGGGGACAGGGGGAGACCCAGTACTTC	TRBV7-2	.	TRBD1	TRBJ2-5
CASSPGTSGTNEQFF	TGTGCCAGCAGCCCCGGGACTAGCGGGACCAATGAGCAGTTCTTC	TRBV27	many	TRBD2	TRBJ2-1
CASSVRPSNTEAFF	TGTGCCAGCAGCGTACGCCCAAGTAACACTGAAGCTTTCTTT	TRBV9	many	.	TRBJ1-1
CASSGATSGGEQFF	TGTGCCAGCAGTGGGGCTACTAGCGGCGGTGAGCAGTTCTTC	TRBV2	few	TRBD2	TRBJ2-1
CASSYHRDRNNEQFF	TGCGCCAGCAGCTACCACCGGGACCGCAACAATGAGCAGTTCTTC	TRBV4-3	few	.	TRBJ2-1
CASSLTFLGDNEQFF	TGTGCCAGCAGCTTGACCTTCTTAGGGGACAATGAGCAGTTCTTC	TRBV21-1	few	.	TRBJ2-1
CASSLGQGALNTEAFF	TGCGCCAGCAGTCTTGGACAGGGGGCCTTGAACACTGAAGCTTTCTTT	TRBV4-1	.	TRBD1	TRBJ1-1
CASSPPSQGATGGYTF	TGTGCCAGCTCACCACCCTCACAGGGGGCGACGGGTGGCTACACCTTC	TRBV18	.	TRBD1	TRBJ1-2
CASSKLAGGTYEQYF	TGTGCCAGCAGTAAACTAGCGGGGGGTACCTACGAGCAGTACTTC	TRBV6-1	.	TRBD2	TRBJ2-7
CAWSVLYNEQFF	TGTGCCTGGAGTGTACTTTACAATGAGCAGTTCTTC	TRBV30	few	.	TRBJ2-1
CASRSSHPLSSYNEQFF	TGTGCCAGCAGGTCTTCCCACCCGCTTAGCTCCTACAATGAGCAGTTCTTC	TRBV12-3/TRBV12-4	many	.	TRBJ2-1
CASFSSSGTIFSYNSPLHF	TGTGCCAGTTTCTCCAGTTCCGGGACAATATTCTCCTATAATTCACCCCTCCACTTT	TRBV28	many	.	TRBJ1-6
CASRLLAGENTGELFF	TGCGCCAGCAGATTACTAGCGGGAGAGAACACCGGGGAGCTGTTTTTT	TRBV4-1	few	TRBD2	TRBJ2-2
CATSSDPGQLSNQPQHF	TGTGCCACCAGCAGTGACCCGGGACAGTTAAGCAATCAGCCCCAGCATTTT	TRBV15	.	TRBD1	TRBJ1-5
CATGDTQYF	TGTGCCACGGGAGATACGCAGTATTTT	TRBV28	few	.	TRBJ2-3
CATTAGVNSPLHF	TGTGCCACCACGGCAGGGGTTAATTCACCCCTCCACTTT	TRBV28	few	.	TRBJ1-6
CASSGGGGEQYF	TGTGCCAGCAGCGGGGGCGGGGGGGAGCAGTACTTC	TRBV9	.	TRBD2	TRBJ2-7
CSARDRHREKNNSPLHF	TGCAGTGCTAGAGATCGGCACCGAGAGAAAAATAATTCACCCCTCCACTTT	TRBV20-1	.	.	TRBJ1-6
CASSNPGTGKSSYEQYF	TGTGCCAGCAGCAACCCCGGGACAGGGAAAAGCTCCTACGAGCAGTACTTC	TRBV21-1	many	.	TRBJ2-7
CASSLAGTGGNEQFF	TGCGCCAGCAGCTTGGCCGGGACAGGGGGCAATGAGCAGTTCTTC	TRBV5-1	many	TRBD1	TRBJ2-1
CASSFVSGRGGETQYF	TGTGCCAGCAGCTTCGTCAGCGGGAGAGGCGGGGAGACCCAGTACTTC	TRBV7-9	.	TRBD2	TRBJ2-5
CASSLGGALYEQYF	TGTGCCAGCAGCCTGGGGGGGGCACTCTACGAGCAGTACTTC	TRBV7-2	many	.	TRBJ2-7
CATSRGEVNQPQHF	TGTGCCACCAGCAGGGGGGAAGTCAATCAGCCCCAGCATTTT	TRBV15	many	.	TRBJ1-5
CATPGEQYF	TGTGCCACACCTGGGGAGCAGTACTTC	TRBV24-1	few	.	TRBJ2-7
CASSLDTEAFF	TGCGCCAGCAGCTTAGACACTGAAGCTTTCTTT	TRBV5-1	many	.	TRBJ1-1
CASSSGTSIYNEQFF	TGTGCCAGCAGCTCTGGCACTAGCATCTACAATGAGCAGTTCTTC	TRBV9	many	.	TRBJ2-1
CSDEEYGGLYTEAFF	TGCAGCGATGAAGAATACGGGGGGCTGTACACTGAAGCTTTCTTT	TRBV29-1	.	.	TRBJ1-1
CSASAAKGADQPQHF	TGCAGTGCTAGTGCGGCGAAGGGGGCCGATCAGCCCCAGCATTTT	TRBV20-1	few	TRBD1	TRBJ1-5
CASSLTSGGPYEQYF	TGTGCCAGCAGTTTGACTAGCGGGGGCCCCTACGAGCAGTACTTC	TRBV27	.	TRBD2	TRBJ2-7
CASRWGWGTEAFF	TGTGCCAGCCGTTGGGGGTGGGGTACTGAAGCTTTCTTT	TRBV25-1	.	.	TRBJ1-1
CASRPTGALQETQYF	TGTGCCAGCAGGCCTACAGGAGCCCTCCAAGAGACCCAGTACTTC	TRBV12-3/TRBV12-4	many	.	TRBJ2-5
CAISGSGGGGGAFF	TGTGCCATCAGTGGCTCAGGGGGCGGGGGTGGAGCTTTCTTT	TRBV10-3	.	TRBD1	TRBJ1-1
CATQGTSGVRDTRYF	TGTGCCACGCAAGGAACTAGCGGGGTCAGAGATACGCGGTATTTT	TRBV10-3	once	TRBD2	TRBJ2-3
CASANGGANVLTF	TGTGCCAGCGCTAACGGTGGGGCCAACGTCCTGACTTTC	TRBV2	few	.	TRBJ2-6
CASSEGGTAYEQYF	TGTGCCAGCAGTGAAGGCGGTACGGCCTACGAGCAGTACTTC	TRBV25-1	few	.	TRBJ2-7
CASSPGPAYEQYF	TGTGCCAGCAGTCCTGGACCAGCCTACGAGCAGTACTTC	TRBV6-4	many	.	TRBJ2-7
CASSEYSFEKGGNTIYF	TGTGCCAGCAGTGAATATAGTTTCGAGAAGGGGGGGAACACCATATATTTT	TRBV25-1	few	.	TRBJ1-3
CASSQGGELNNEQFF	TGTGCCAGCAGCCAAGGAGGGGAGTTAAACAATGAGCAGTTCTTC	TRBV3-1	.	.	TRBJ2-1
CASSTDRAGELFF	TGTGCCAGCAGCACGGACAGGGCCGGGGAGCTGTTTTTT	TRBV7-6	few	TRBD1	TRBJ2-2
CASSFKGNTEAFF	TGTGCCAGCAGCTTCAAGGGGAACACTGAAGCTTTCTTT	TRBV7-9	many	.	TRBJ1-1
CASRQGPVGVQFF	TGTGCCAGCAGACAGGGTCCCGTTGGGGTGCAGTTCTTC	TRBV6-1	few	.	TRBJ2-1
CASSHVQIATSGDYEQYF	TGTGCCAGCAGCCATGTTCAAATCGCGACTAGCGGGGACTACGAGCAGTACTTC	TRBV3-1	.	TRBD2	TRBJ2-7
CASSYLGAVGEQYF	TGTGCCAGCAGTTACCTCGGGGCGGTAGGCGAGCAGTACTTC	TRBV6-5	few	.	TRBJ2-7
CASSSLTQGYEQYF	TGTGCCAGCAGTTCCCTGACCCAGGGTTACGAGCAGTACTTC	TRBV6-2/TRBV6-3	few	.	TRBJ2-7
CASSLIVAGGASGELFF	TGCGCCAGCAGCTTGATCGTGGCAGGGGGCGCGAGCGGGGAGCTGTTTTTT	TRBV5-1	.	TRBD1	TRBJ2-2
CASSLPPLVAGTEAFF	TGTGCCAGCAGTTTGCCCCCCCTAGTCGCGGGCACTGAAGCTTTCTTT	TRBV6-2/TRBV6-3	few	.	TRBJ1-1
CASSPSGGGRSTEAFF	TGTGCCAGCAGCCCGTCGGGGGGGGGGCGATCCACTGAAGCTTTCTTT	TRBV28	.	.	TRBJ1-1
CASSPSQGSISYEQYF	TGTGCCAGCAGCCCGAGCCAGGGGTCAATATCCTACGAGCAGTACTTC	TRBV27	.	.	TRBJ2-7
CATSEGGLAGDTQYF	TGTGCCACCAGCGAAGGGGGACTAGCGGGAGATACGCAGTATTTT	TRBV15	few	TRBD2	TRBJ2-3
CASSLISGAYNEQFF	TGTGCCAGCAGCTTAATTAGCGGGGCCTACAATGAGCAGTTCTTC	TRBV11-2	.	TRBD2	TRBJ2-1